This T cell receptor (beta chain) was observed in a study of cytomegalovirus exposure and HLA in healthy donors (dated by TCRdb to 2017 to 2019). Regarding the research as a whole: An earlier analysis of about 560 of the donors reported 276 Gb of sequence data and about 120 million unique TCR beta sequences obtained from roughly 170 million T cells. The study profiled the T cell repertoires of about 640 subjects by immunosequencing and related them to cytomegalovirus serostatus. Donor age, sex, ethnicity and CMV serostatus were compiled alongside the repertoire data. To predict cytomegalovirus infection status, the study brought together high-throughput TCR immunosequencing, statistical association of individual TCRs with disease status, and machine learning. To study patterns of TCR occurrence, a later analysis re-analyzed previously published TCR beta repertoires from hundreds of donors and added high-resolution HLA genotyping. Both class I and class II loci were covered by HLA typing, at four-digit resolution. Of the roughly 400 genotyped donors, over 70% fell in the genetic ancestry cluster associated with self-reported Caucasian donors. A separate validation cohort of more than 100 different subjects was used in addition to the roughly 670-subject first cohort. Rather than drawing on any new phenotypic data, the later analysis identified candidate immune exposures from TCR beta sequences and the way those sequences occurred across donors. All discovery cohort repertoires had been generated on a single sequencing platform. The study aimed to test whether cataloging public T cell receptors could reveal signatures of past pathogen exposure. Among about 400 genotyped donors of the cohort, an average of approximately 220,000 unique TCR beta nucleotide sequences was sequenced per donor, of which 15% to 20% were non-productive. The number of donors typed differed by locus, with roughly 620-630 for A, B, C, DRB1 and DQB1, roughly 520 for DQA1, about 610 for DPA1, and over 400 for DPB1. About five DR-DQ haplotypes were treated as single units for association and clustering because of strong linkage in the cohort. An earlier analysis of 587 of the donors used high-throughput TCR beta sequencing to judge whether each TCR beta V gene segment behaved as functional or pseudogenic. Approximately 300 gigabases of sequencing data and around 85 million unique TCR sequences made up an early release that covered some 640 HLA-typed donors. A later genetic analysis took genome-wide SNP genotypes for about three fifths of the roughly 670 donors and used that subset as a discovery cohort. The study at large found these results: A later genetic analysis reported fewer N-insertions in productive TCRs among donors in an Asian-associated ancestry cluster than the approximately 670-donor mean. A cluster of highly shared sequence variants was judged likely to be a technical artifact of the sequencing pipeline. Because counts were too low, more than 15 rarely observed V segments, including chromosome 9 orphons, were left out of the earlier analysis of some 600 of the donors. The study listed 164 TCR beta chains as associated with cytomegalovirus. For the cohort, immune exposure information was limited to CMV serostatus. An association between a missense DCLRE1C variant and V-gene and J-gene trimming of TCR beta chains was found in a later genetic analysis and replicated in an independent cohort. According to the authors, the approach could potentially be generalized to other disease states and immunological phenotypes. In a later analysis, some 17,000 TCR beta sequences were associated with specific HLA alleles at a false discovery rate of 0.05. Cytomegalovirus status was reported to be diagnosed by the classifier with high specificity and sensitivity in both the original and validation cohorts. HLA typing was unavailable for some donors at each locus, so association tests used only the typed subset. An earlier analysis of around 540 of the donors showed that most TCR beta V segments appeared in productive rearrangements either about 87% or about 30% of the time, which broadly matched IMGT annotations. According to a later analysis, TCR association rates differed among HLA loci, with DRB1 alleles showing the most associated TCRs and HLA-C alleles showing the fewest. Roughly uniform sequencing depth across donors was assumed in presence/absence analyses, although this assumption may not hold. In this cohort, only TCR beta chains were sequenced, and detectable features were limited by the absence of alpha or paired-chain data. In vitro tests confirmed that a few of the cytomegalovirus-associated TCR beta chains recognize cytomegalovirus antigens. According to a later analysis, most CMV-associated TCR beta chains appeared to be HLA-restricted, and the HLA associations seemed to be driven largely by CMV exposure. Correlated functional status among segregating V segments might be attributable to linkage disequilibrium, but an unknown experimental factor could not be ruled out. A later analysis found that HLA-associated TCR beta chains were more clonally expanded and had lower generation probabilities than equally common non-associated chains. Several of the top co-occurrence clusters appeared to be linked to parvovirus B19, influenza, CMV and Epstein-Barr virus, according to a later analysis. When HLA alleles, especially DR and DQ, strongly co-occurred, attributing TCR associations to individual alleles was difficult. Because the 87-base-pair reads could not distinguish some IMGT-functional V segments, including TRBV6-2 and TRBV6-3, those segments were excluded. A further reported finding was that TCR beta sequences accurately predicted the HLA-A and HLA-B alleles for most subjects in the first cohort. Most TCR sequences were observed very rarely across donors, whereas some public TCRs were present in many individuals.

The cohort was made up of 666 healthy bone marrow donors. At the time of sampling, every cohort member was nominally healthy, though immune exposures that went unrecorded were likely present. The donor tested CMV seropositive, placing the donor among the 289 seropositive members of the cohort. A peripheral blood sample was collected from each donor, and TCR beta sequencing was performed on peripheral blood mononuclear cells. The Qiagen DNeasy Blood Extraction Kit was used to extract genomic DNA from the blood cell samples. About this clone itself: Its target antigen remains unknown. Per-nucleotide qualities are absent, and no much larger clonotype sits a single base away.

Library preparation employed the immunoSEQ multiplex PCR assay. For the multiplex PCR, a mixture combining 60 forward primers for TCR Vbeta segments and 13 reverse primers for TCR Jbeta segments was used. Amplification of the CDR3 region of rearranged TCR beta genes was performed with a multiplex PCR assay on genomic DNA. The Illumina HiSeq System was used to sequence the amplified TCR beta libraries as 87-base-pair reads. The source study handled its data this way. Across the 666 repertoires, a later analysis counted some 80 million unique TCR beta chains, about 10 million of which were shared by at least two donors. Raw reads were error-corrected and collapsed into unique sequences by a nearest-neighbor algorithm in which closely related sequences were merged to remove PCR and sequencing errors. Alignment of CDR3 sequences to IMGT reference sequences was used to assign V, D and J gene segments. For a sequence to be retained, a match of at least six nucleotides to both a V gene segment and a J gene segment was required. A rearrangement counted as productive if the CDR3 had no stop codons and remained in frame with V and J, and every other rearrangement counted as non-productive. CDR3 was defined by IMGT convention, running from the second conserved V-encoded cysteine to the conserved J-encoded phenylalanine. The earlier analysis of roughly 590 of the donors excluded any sequence lacking an unambiguous match to a single V gene segment. In an earlier analysis of several hundred of the donors, a V segment was called functional when productive rearrangements were above 56.7%, and segregating when the standard deviation between donors exceeded 5%. A statistical classification framework was built for diagnosing cytomegalovirus status from the catalog of TCR beta chain sequences. A later analysis assigned V and J genes by comparing TCR nucleotide sequences with IMGT/GENE-DB human TR gene sequences. Using the TCRdist pipeline, a later analysis assigned CDR3 sequences along with most-parsimonious VDJ recombination scenarios. In a later analysis, every TCR beta chain was defined by the combination of its CDR3 amino acid sequence and its V-gene family, and reads without a unique V-gene family were dropped. A later analysis removed 592 highly shared, low-generation-probability nucleotide sequences to deal with suspected cross-contamination and a sequencing artifact. In a later analysis, a clonal expansion index for each public chain was calculated from normalized within-repertoire ranks of inferred template counts. Generation probabilities in a later analysis came from a VDJ recombination model fitted to out-of-frame rearrangements, and those results were checked against IGoR. In a later analysis, hypergeometric tests were used to score TCR-TCR, TCR-HLA and TCR-CMV co-occurrence, with a repertoire-size bias correction applied to TCR pairs. A later analysis estimated false discovery rates by permuting HLA or CMV assignments 20 times. In a later analysis, co-occurring TCRs were grouped with DBSCAN, and TCRdist sequence similarity was added when clustering was performed within HLA-allele-positive subsets. Repertoires with fewer than 30,000 or more than 120,000 public chains were left out of co-occurrence clustering, as were five repertoires with anomalous nucleotide sharing. This is the immuneACCESS table as TCRdb keeps it, with only in-frame sequences that have V and J called. A part of the clones is gone; compared with another copy, unresolved V genes explain less than half, and the rest is unexplained. The D gene and trimming were derived from the DNA, and the V and J assignments and clone size from that table. Counted in this sample were some 90,000 clones; 80% to 85% of them appeared once. Over 4% of the sample goes to the ten largest clones.

From V the trimming removes 3 bases and from J it removes 3 bases, while the gene matches leave 11 bases of the junction unaccounted for. Reading from cysteine to phenylalanine, the CDR3 counts 17 amino acids. This entry keeps only the CDR3 DNA: 51 bases, framed from base 1. Taken from the germline V gene, the CDR1 and CDR2 loops are SGDLS and YYNGEE. Recombination connected TRBV9 to TRBJ2-5, with 10 central nucleotides matching TRBD1. The sample comprised PBMCs. The TCR originated in a woman in her sixties or seventies in good health and CMV-seropositive. The DNA sequence is as follows: TGTGCCAGCAGCGGCGAACGGTGGACAGGGGGTAAAGAGACCCAGTACTTC. Its coded protein is CASSGERWTGGKETQYF. With the portions outside the CDR3 filled from the reference TRBV9 and TRBJ2-5 genes, the complete variable region becomes DSGVTQTPKHLITATGQRVTLRCSPRSGDLSVYWYQQSLDQGLQFLIQYYNGEERAKGNILERFSAQQFPDLHSELNLSSLELGDSALYFCASSGERWTGGKETQYFGPGTRLLVL.